This T cell receptor beta chain was captured by sequencing in a study of blood T cells in healthy people across ages. Through a sample-barcoded 5' primer and a J-beta primer mix, a second PCR was run for roughly 7 to 12 cycles. MiXCR, run by TCRdb on the 5' RACE reads, gives a single entry per CDR3 protein. The sample contains about 700,000 distinct CDR3 sequences, roughly 32% of which appear only once. Germline assignment: CDR1 KGHDR and CDR2 SFDVKD. This CDR3 spans 17 amino acids. The trim removed 4 bases at V and 7 bases at J, leaving 16 bases unmatched. There were healthy Caucasian individuals from Russia, aged roughly 6 to 100, serving as donors.

The sample comprised blood. The rearrangement uses TRBV24-1 and TRBJ2-3, with 7 bases identical to TRBD2. This TCR was recovered from a woman older than 75 in good health. The CDR3, as DNA: TGTGCCACCAGTGAGGACGCTAGCGGCCCCGGCAGAAATACGCAGTATTTT. It specifies CATSEDASGPGRNTQYF.